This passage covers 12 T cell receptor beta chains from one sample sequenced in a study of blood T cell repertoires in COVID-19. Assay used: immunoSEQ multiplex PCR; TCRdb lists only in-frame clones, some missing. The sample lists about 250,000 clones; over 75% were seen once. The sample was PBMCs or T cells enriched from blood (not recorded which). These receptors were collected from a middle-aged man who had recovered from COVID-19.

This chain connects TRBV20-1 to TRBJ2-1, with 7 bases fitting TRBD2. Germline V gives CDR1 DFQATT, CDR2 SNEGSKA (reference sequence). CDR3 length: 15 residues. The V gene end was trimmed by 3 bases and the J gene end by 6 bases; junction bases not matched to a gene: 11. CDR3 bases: TGCAGTGCTAGTAATCGTCTAGCGGAAATCAATGAGCAGTTCTTC. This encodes CSASNRLAEINEQFF.

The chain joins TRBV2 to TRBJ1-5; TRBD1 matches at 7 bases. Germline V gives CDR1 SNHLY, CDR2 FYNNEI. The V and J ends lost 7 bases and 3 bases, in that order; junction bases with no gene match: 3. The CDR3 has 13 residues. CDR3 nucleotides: TGTGCCAGCACGGGACAGCTCAATCAGCCCCAGCATTTT. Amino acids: CASTGQLNQPQHF.

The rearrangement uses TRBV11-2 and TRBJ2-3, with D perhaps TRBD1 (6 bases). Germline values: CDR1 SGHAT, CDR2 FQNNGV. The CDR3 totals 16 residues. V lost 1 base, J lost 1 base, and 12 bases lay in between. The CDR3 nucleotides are TGTGCCAGCAGCTTAGGCACAGGGTTCGGCACAGATACGCAGTATTTT. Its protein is CASSLGTGFGTDTQYF. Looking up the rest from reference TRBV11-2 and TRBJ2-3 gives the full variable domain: EAGVAQSPRYKIIEKRQSVAFWCNPISGHATLYWYQQILGQGPKLLIQFQNNGVVDDSQLPKDRFSAERLKGVDSTLKIQPAKLEDSAVYLCASSLGTGFGTDTQYFGPGTRLTVL.

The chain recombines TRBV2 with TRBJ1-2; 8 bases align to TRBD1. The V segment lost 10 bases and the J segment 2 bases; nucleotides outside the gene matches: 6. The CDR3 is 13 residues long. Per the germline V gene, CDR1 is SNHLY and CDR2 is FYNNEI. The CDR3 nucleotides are TGTGCCACCTCGAGACAGGGGAACTATGGCTACACCTTC. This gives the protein CATSRQGNYGYTF.

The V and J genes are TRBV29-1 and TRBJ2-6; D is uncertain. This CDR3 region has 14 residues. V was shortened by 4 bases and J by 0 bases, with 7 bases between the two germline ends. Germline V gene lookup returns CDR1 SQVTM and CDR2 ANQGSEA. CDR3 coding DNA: TGCAGCGTTGTAACAGCCTCTGGGGCCAACGTCCTGACTTTC. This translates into CSVVTASGANVLTF.

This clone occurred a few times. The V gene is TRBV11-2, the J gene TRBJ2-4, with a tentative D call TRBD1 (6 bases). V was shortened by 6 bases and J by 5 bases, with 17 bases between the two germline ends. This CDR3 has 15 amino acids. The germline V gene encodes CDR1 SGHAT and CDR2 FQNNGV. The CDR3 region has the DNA TGTGCCAGCAGTTACGAGGCTGGGGGCGAAAACATTCAGTACTTC. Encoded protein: CASSYEAGGENIQYF. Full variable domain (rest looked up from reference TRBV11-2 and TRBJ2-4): EAGVAQSPRYKIIEKRQSVAFWCNPISGHATLYWYQQILGQGPKLLIQFQNNGVVDDSQLPKDRFSAERLKGVDSTLKIQPAKLEDSAVYLCASSYEAGGENIQYFGAGTRLSVL.

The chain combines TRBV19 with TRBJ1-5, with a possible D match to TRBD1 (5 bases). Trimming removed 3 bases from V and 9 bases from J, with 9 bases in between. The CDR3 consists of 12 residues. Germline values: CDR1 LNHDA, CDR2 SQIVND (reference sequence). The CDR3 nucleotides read TGTGCCAGTAGTATGTTGGGGCGGCCCCAGCATTTT. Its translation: CASSMLGRPQHF.

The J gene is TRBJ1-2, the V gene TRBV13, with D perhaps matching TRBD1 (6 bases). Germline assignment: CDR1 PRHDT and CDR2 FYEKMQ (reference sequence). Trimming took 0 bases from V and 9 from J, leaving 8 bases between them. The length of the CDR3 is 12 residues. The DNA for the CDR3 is TGTGCCAGCAGCTTAGGCCAGGGGAGCTACACCTTC. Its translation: CASSLGQGSYTF.

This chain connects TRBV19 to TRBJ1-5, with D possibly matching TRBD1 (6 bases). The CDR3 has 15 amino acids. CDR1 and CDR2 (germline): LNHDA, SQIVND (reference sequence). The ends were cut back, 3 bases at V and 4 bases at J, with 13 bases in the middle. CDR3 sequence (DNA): TGTGCCAGTAGTATCGGGGACAATGGGAATCAGCCCCAGCATTTT. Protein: CASSIGDNGNQPQHF. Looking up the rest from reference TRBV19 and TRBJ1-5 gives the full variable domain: DGGITQSPKYLFRKEGQNVTLSCEQNLNHDAMYWYRQDPGQGLRLIYYSQIVNDFQKGDIAEGYSVSREKKESFPLTVTSAQKNPTAFYLCASSIGDNGNQPQHFGDGTRLSIL.

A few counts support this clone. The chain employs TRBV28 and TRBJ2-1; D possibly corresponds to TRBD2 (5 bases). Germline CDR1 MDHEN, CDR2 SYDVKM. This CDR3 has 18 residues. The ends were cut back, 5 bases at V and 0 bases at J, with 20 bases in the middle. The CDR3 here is CASSPIKGSGSSYNEQFF. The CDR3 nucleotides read TGTGCCAGCAGTCCCATAAAGGGAAGCGGTAGCTCCTACAATGAGCAGTTCTTC.

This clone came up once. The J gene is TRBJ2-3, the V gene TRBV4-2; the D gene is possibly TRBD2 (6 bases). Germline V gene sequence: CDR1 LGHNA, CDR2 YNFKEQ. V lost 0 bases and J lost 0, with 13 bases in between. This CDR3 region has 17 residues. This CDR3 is CASSQEVVAASTDTQYF. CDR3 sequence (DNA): TGTGCCAGCAGCCAAGAGGTGGTAGCGGCTAGCACAGATACGCAGTATTTT.

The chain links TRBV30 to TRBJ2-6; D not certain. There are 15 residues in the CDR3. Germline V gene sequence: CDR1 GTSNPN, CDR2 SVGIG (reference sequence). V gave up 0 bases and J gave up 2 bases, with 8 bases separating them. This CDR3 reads CAWSVPHTGANVLTF. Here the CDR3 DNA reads TGTGCCTGGAGTGTACCCCACACTGGGGCCAACGTCCTGACTTTC.